One and the same sample provided the 6 T cell receptor beta chains below, sequenced in a study of blood T cells in healthy people across ages. PCR was performed a second time for roughly 7 to 12 cycles using a sample-barcoded 5' primer and a J-beta primer mix. Using its own MiXCR run on the 5' RACE reads, TCRdb lists one record per CDR3 protein. The sample has 1.8 million or so distinct CDR3 sequences, about two fifths seen once. The sample taken for sequencing was blood. These receptors originate from a human donor in good health.

This CDR3 reads CSARTDQAFF. The CDR3 DNA sequence: TGCAGCGCTCGGACGGACCAAGCTTTCTTT. This rearrangement joins TRBV29-1 to TRBJ1-1; D ambiguous. Germline loops: CDR1 SQVTM, CDR2 ANQGSEA. Between the trimmed V and J ends, which lost 7 bases and 9 bases, there was a span of 12 bases. The CDR3 is made up of 10 amino acids. Together with reference TRBV29-1 and TRBJ1-1, the CDR3 gives the full variable domain: SAVISQKPSRDICQRGTSLTIQCQVDSQVTMMFWYRQQPGQSLTLIATANQGSEATYESGFVIDKFPISRPNLTFSTLTVSNMSPEDSSIYLCSARTDQAFFGQGTRLTVV.

The chain has TRBV9 and TRBJ2-3; D gene uncertain. The CDR3 totals 15 residues. Germline V gene data show CDR1 as SGDLS and CDR2 as YYNGEE. Trimming took off 0 bases at V and 5 bases at J, with 13 bases between the two ends. CDR3 DNA: TGTGCCAGCAGCGTAGCCCCTGAGTCAGGAGATACGCAGTATTTT. It specifies CASSVAPESGDTQYF. Using reference TRBV9 and TRBJ2-3 for the parts outside the CDR3, the full variable domain is DSGVTQTPKHLITATGQRVTLRCSPRSGDLSVYWYQQSLDQGLQFLIQYYNGEERAKGNILERFSAQQFPDLHSELNLSSLELGDSALYFCASSVAPESGDTQYFGPGTRLTVL.

The chain is built from TRBV29-1 and TRBJ2-2, with D uncertain. The germline V gene has CDR1 SQVTM and CDR2 ANQGSEA. There are 11 residues in the CDR3. The V and J ends lost 2 bases and 7 bases respectively, with 5 bases between them. Here the CDR3 DNA reads TGCAGCGTTGAATTAGTCGGGGAGCTGTTTTTT. Translation: CSVELVGELFF.

The chain uses TRBV7-2 and TRBJ2-3; D may correspond to TRBD1 or TRBD2 (5 bases each). The V and J ends lost 10 bases and 0 bases respectively, with 14 bases between them. Germline V gene sequence: CDR1 SGHTA, CDR2 FQGNSA. The CDR3 loop spans 14 amino acids. CDR3 bases: TGTGCCACTCGGGACGGATCAAGCACAGATACGCAGTATTTT. Translated: CATRDGSSTDTQYF. Complete variable domain (other parts from reference TRBV7-2 and TRBJ2-3): GAGVSQSPSNKVTEKGKDVELRCDPISGHTALYWYRQSLGQGLEFLIYFQGNSAPDKSGLPSDRFSAERTGGSVSTLTIQRTQQEDSAVYLCATRDGSSTDTQYFGPGTRLTVL.

V gene TRBV5-1 combines with J gene TRBJ1-5; weak D call: TRBD1 (5 bases). Trimming took off 5 bases at V and 5 bases at J, with 11 bases between the two ends. Germline V gene sequence: CDR1 SGHRS, CDR2 YFSETQ. The CDR3 is 13 amino acids. CDR3 sequence reads: CASRRGPDQPQHF. The DNA of the CDR3 is TGCGCCAGCAGGAGGGGACCCGATCAGCCCCAGCATTTT.

This clonotype was seen a few times. The chain uses TRBV10-3 and TRBJ1-5, with TRBD1 identical over 7 bases. With V trimmed by 7 bases and J by 0 bases, 3 bases remained unmatched. Germline V lookup: CDR1 ENHRY, CDR2 SYGVKD. The CDR3 covers 14 residues. CDR3 sequence (DNA): TGTGCCATCAATGACAGGGATAGCAATCAGCCCCAGCATTTT. Amino acids: CAINDRDSNQPQHF.